A single sample is the source of the 5 T cell receptor beta chains below, sequenced in a study of cytomegalovirus exposure and HLA in healthy donors. 60 Vbeta and 13 Jbeta primers were used in PCR. Some clones are missing from TCRdb's copy, which holds only in-frame ones; the method was immunoSEQ multiplex PCR. The sample has under 150,000 clones, approximately 73% seen once. Input material: PBMCs. These receptors originate from a human donor in good health.

CDR3 residues: CASGRTSGHNEQFF. DNA for the CDR3: TGTGCCAGCGGACGGACTAGCGGGCACAATGAGCAGTTCTTC. This chain links TRBV2 with TRBJ2-1, with 11 bases matching TRBD2. Trimming at V came to 8 bases and at J to 5 bases, leaving 5 bases not matched to a gene. The CDR3 sequence is 14 residues long. From germline, CDR1 is SNHLY and CDR2 FYNNEI.

The chain carries TRBV29-1 and TRBJ1-2, with 7 bases matching TRBD1. Germline CDR1 reads SQVTM; CDR2 reads ANQGSEA. J was trimmed by 6 bases and V by 2 bases; bases with no gene match: 12. This CDR3 spans 15 amino acids. The CDR3 sequence is CSVERGPTGADGYTF. The CDR3 DNA sequence: TGCAGCGTTGAAAGGGGGCCTACTGGGGCGGATGGCTACACCTTC. The entire variable domain, with the rest obtained from reference TRBV29-1 and TRBJ1-2, is as follows: SAVISQKPSRDICQRGTSLTIQCQVDSQVTMMFWYRQQPGQSLTLIATANQGSEATYESGFVIDKFPISRPNLTFSTLTVSNMSPEDSSIYLCSVERGPTGADGYTFGSGTRLTVV.

The table lists this clone with a count of one. V is TRBV6-5 and J is TRBJ1-4, with 8 bases fitting TRBD1. CDR1 is MNHEY, CDR2 SVGAGI, per germline. This CDR3 has 14 amino acids. The V and J ends lost 5 bases and 8 bases, in that order; junction bases with no gene match: 7. The CDR3 is CASSPGGTGEKLFF. The CDR3 DNA reads TGTGCCAGCAGTCCGGGCGGGACAGGAGAAAAACTGTTTTTT.

The V call is TRBV4-2, the J call TRBJ2-1, with 16 bases identical to TRBD2. CDR3 size: 17 residues. Trimming at V came to 5 bases and at J to 5 bases, leaving 6 bases not matched to a gene. Germline-derived CDR1 and CDR2 are LGHNA and YNFKEQ. The CDR3 DNA reads TGTGCCAGCAGCGAGGGACTAGCGGGGGGGAAACACAATGAGCAGTTCTTC. As protein: CASSEGLAGGKHNEQFF.

V usage is TRBV7-2 and J usage is TRBJ2-5; D is ambiguous. CDR3 length: 15 residues. Germline assignment: CDR1 SGHTA and CDR2 FQGNSA. Trimming took 1 base from V and 2 from J, leaving 11 bases between them. As DNA, the CDR3 is TGTGCCAGCAGCTTAGTCTCGGCGGAACAAGAGACCCAGTACTTC. Translating it yields CASSLVSAEQETQYF.